These 30 T cell receptor beta chains originate from one sample sequenced in a study of PD-L1 blockade in urothelial cancer. Sequenced by immunoSEQ multiplex PCR; TCRdb stores in-frame clones only, minus some. The sample has 100,000 to 150,000 clones, more than 70% seen once. As for time point: peripheral blood 6 weeks after treatment start. Source: PBMCs, taken around atezolizumab (anti-PD-L1) treatment. Every receptor here comes from a middle-aged man with urothelial cancer.

The chain uses TRBV19 and TRBJ2-2, with TRBD1 as a possible D gene (6 bases). This CDR3 is built from 14 residues. Germline assignment: CDR1 LNHDA and CDR2 SQIVND (reference sequence). The V end was cut by 6 bases, the J end by 6 bases, with 14 bases between. The DNA of the CDR3 is TGTGCCAGTAGGGACAGAATGTTCGCCGGGGAGCTGTTTTTT. Translated: CASRDRMFAGELFF.

The chain employs TRBV28 and TRBJ2-7, with 9 nucleotides matching TRBD2. There are 16 residues in the CDR3. V lost 5 bases to trimming and J lost 3 bases; unmatched junction nucleotides: 11. CDR1 and CDR2 from the germline V gene are MDHEN and SYDVKM. The CDR3 region is CASSTRIAGEFYEQYF. DNA for the CDR3: TGTGCCAGCAGTACCCGAATAGCGGGAGAATTCTACGAGCAGTACTTC.

The gene calls are TRBV7-3 and TRBJ1-1, with 7 bases lining up with TRBD1. CDR1 is SGHTA, CDR2 FQGTGA, per germline. The CDR3 is 13 amino acids. V dropped 5 bases and J dropped 5; count of bases not matched to a gene: 5. Here the CDR3 DNA reads TGTGCCAGCAGCGAAACAGGGGATACTGAAGCTTTCTTT. Protein: CASSETGDTEAFF.

The V and J genes are TRBV29-1 and TRBJ1-1; possibly TRBD1 for D (6 bases). Germline CDR1 and CDR2: SQVTM and ANQGSEA. The CDR3 is 14 residues long. Deletions cut 6 bases from V and 4 bases from J, with 18 bases between. CDR3 coding DNA: TGCAGCGTGAAGCAGGGGACCGCAGGCACTGAAGCTTTCTTT. It translates to CSVKQGTAGTEAFF. The full variable domain, in which reference TRBV29-1 and TRBJ1-1 provide the parts outside the CDR3, is SAVISQKPSRDICQRGTSLTIQCQVDSQVTMMFWYRQQPGQSLTLIATANQGSEATYESGFVIDKFPISRPNLTFSTLTVSNMSPEDSSIYLCSVKQGTAGTEAFFGQGTRLTVV.

The chain combines TRBV18 with TRBJ2-3, with D maybe TRBD2 (6 bases). Germline V gives CDR1 KGHSH, CDR2 LQKENI. Trimming took off 6 bases at V and 7 bases at J, with 23 bases between the two ends. The CDR3 runs 16 residues. CDR3 sequence reads: CASSPSSPSEINTQYF. CDR3 DNA: TGTGCCAGCTCCCCCTCCTCTCCTAGCGAAATAAATACGCAGTATTTT.

The rearrangement uses TRBV9 and TRBJ2-3, with D perhaps TRBD2 (5 bases). The CDR3 covers 17 residues. The germline V and J ends were trimmed by 4 bases and 1 base, with 19 bases remaining between them. Germline values: CDR1 SGDLS, CDR2 YYNGEE. The CDR3 spells CASSHPKKAGGTDTQYF. In DNA, the CDR3 is TGTGCCAGCAGCCACCCGAAAAAGGCGGGTGGCACAGATACGCAGTATTTT. Together with reference TRBV9 and TRBJ2-3, the CDR3 gives the full variable domain: DSGVTQTPKHLITATGQRVTLRCSPRSGDLSVYWYQQSLDQGLQFLIQYYNGEERAKGNILERFSAQQFPDLHSELNLSSLELGDSALYFCASSHPKKAGGTDTQYFGPGTRLTVL.

The chain joins TRBV30 to TRBJ2-1; 7 positions agree with TRBD2. The CDR3 covers 16 residues. From germline, CDR1 is GTSNPN and CDR2 SVGIG (reference sequence). Trimming removed 2 bases from V and 5 bases from J; junction bases left unmatched: 12. CDR3 region: CAWSPGTTISNNEQFF. As DNA, the CDR3 is TGTGCCTGGAGTCCCGGGACTACCATCTCTAACAATGAGCAGTTCTTC.

The chain uses TRBV9 and TRBJ2-1, with TRBD2 identical over 8 bases. Germline CDR1 is SGDLS and CDR2 is YYNGEE. V shed 0 bases, J shed 6 bases, and the junction held 8 bases outside the gene matches. The CDR3 is 16 residues long. The CDR3 DNA reads TGTGCCAGCAGCGTAGAAGGCGGGAGGTCTGTCAATGAGCAGTTCTTC. Translating it yields CASSVEGGRSVNEQFF.

This clone was observed once. The chain uses TRBV5-1 and TRBJ1-1, with 7 bases aligning to TRBD1. Unmatched junction bases numbered 3, after V lost 3 bases and J lost 7 bases. CDR1 and CDR2 (germline): SGHRS, YFSETQ. The CDR3 runs to 12 residues. CDR3 coding DNA: TGCGCCAGCAGCTGGGGGGACAGTGAAGCTTTCTTT. This encodes CASSWGDSEAFF.

The rearrangement uses TRBV7-8 and TRBJ2-7, with a weak D call TRBD1 (6 bases). CDR3 length equals 16 residues. Germline CDR1 SGHVS, CDR2 FQNEAQ. The V gene lost 6 bases and the J gene lost 3 bases, with 21 bases spanning the gap. Here the CDR3 reads CASSSHDRPANYEQYF. CDR3 nucleotides: TGTGCCAGCAGTTCCCACGACAGGCCAGCCAACTACGAGCAGTACTTC.

This clone came up once. CDR3 region: CASSVGLAGVYNEQFF. DNA of the CDR3: TGTGCCAGTAGTGTTGGACTAGCGGGAGTTTACAATGAGCAGTTCTTC. This chain joins TRBV19 and TRBJ2-1; 13 nucleotides align to TRBD2. This CDR3 has 16 amino acids. CDR1 is LNHDA, CDR2 SQIVND, per germline (reference sequence). J was trimmed by 4 bases and V by 5 bases; bases with no gene match: 5.

The rearrangement joins TRBV13 to TRBJ2-5; 12 bases align to TRBD1. Trimming removed 4 bases from V and 4 bases from J; junction bases left unmatched: 7. The CDR3 extends over 16 amino acids. Germline V gives CDR1 PRHDT, CDR2 FYEKMQ (reference sequence). As DNA, the CDR3 is TGTGCCAGCAGCTGGACCGGGACAGGGGGCAGAGAGACCCAGTACTTC. Encoded protein: CASSWTGTGGRETQYF. Variable domain in full (rest from reference TRBV13 and TRBJ2-5): AAGVIQSPRHLIKEKRETATLKCYPIPRHDTVYWYQQGPGQDPQFLISFYEKMQSDKGSIPDRFSAQQFSDYHSELNMSSLELGDSALYFCASSWTGTGGRETQYFGPGTRLLVL.

The chain carries TRBV18 and TRBJ1-4, with 8 bases lining up with TRBD1. In germline, CDR1 is KGHSH, CDR2 LQKENI. CDR3 length: 17 residues. The J segment lost 0 bases and the V segment lost 0 bases, leaving 3 bases of the junction unmatched. In DNA, the CDR3 is TGTGCCAGCTCACCACCTAAGACAGGGGCAACTAATGAAAAACTGTTTTTT. Amino acids: CASSPPKTGATNEKLFF.

This clone has a handful of counts. The CDR3: CASSGEGVTEAFF. The CDR3 DNA sequence: TGTGCCAGCAGTGGCGAGGGGGTGACTGAAGCTTTCTTT. The chain couples TRBV2 to TRBJ1-1; D possibly corresponds to TRBD1 (6 bases). V gave up 4 bases and J gave up 5 bases, with 11 bases separating them. Germline loops: CDR1 SNHLY, CDR2 FYNNEI. The CDR3 covers 13 residues.

This sequence joins TRBV2 and TRBJ2-6; TRBD2 matches 12 bases. From germline, CDR1 is SNHLY and CDR2 FYNNEI. V shed 7 bases and J 3 bases; nucleotides not matched to a gene: 4. The CDR3 covers 16 residues. The CDR3 nucleotides are TGTGCCAGCACCCGGACTAGCGGGATTGGGGCCAACGTCCTGACTTTC. Residues: CASTRTSGIGANVLTF. Based on the CDR3 plus reference TRBV2 and TRBJ2-6, the full variable domain is EPEVTQTPSHQVTQMGQEVILRCVPISNHLYFYWYRQILGQKVEFLVSFYNNEISEKSEIFDDQFSVERPDGSNFTLKIRSTKLEDSAMYFCASTRTSGIGANVLTFGAGSRLTVL.

The chain links TRBV28 to TRBJ1-1; D call uncertain. V lost 6 bases, J lost 0 bases, and 11 bases lay in between. Germline V gives CDR1 MDHEN, CDR2 SYDVKM. There are 14 residues in the CDR3. Here the CDR3 reads CASSLTTVNTEAFF. Here the CDR3 DNA reads TGTGCCAGCAGCCTGACTACAGTGAACACTGAAGCTTTCTTT.

The rearrangement joins TRBV6-1 to TRBJ2-2; D may be TRBD1 (5 bases). This CDR3 region has 12 residues. Germline V gives CDR1 MNHNS, CDR2 SASEGT. Deletions cut 7 bases from V and 5 bases from J, with 8 bases between. The CDR3 protein is CASNRRTGELFF. The CDR3 DNA follows: TGTGCCAGCAACAGGCGGACCGGGGAGCTGTTTTTT.

This chain joins TRBV4-1 and TRBJ2-5; TRBD2 matches 8 bases. The CDR3 length is 19 residues. CDR1 is MGHRA and CDR2 is YSYEKL in the germline V gene. The J segment lost 2 bases and the V segment lost 0 bases, leaving 14 bases of the junction unmatched. CDR3 loop: CASSQEQVSGIRGQETQYF. In DNA, the CDR3 is TGCGCCAGCAGCCAAGAGCAAGTTAGCGGGATAAGAGGTCAAGAGACCCAGTACTTC.

V usage is TRBV6-1 and J usage is TRBJ1-1; D perhaps matches TRBD1 (6 bases). The CDR3 extends over 11 amino acids. Germline loops: CDR1 MNHNS, CDR2 SASEGT. The V end was cut by 8 bases, the J end by 10 bases, with 14 bases between. The CDR3 bases are TGTGCCAGCGGGAACAGGGTTGGAGCTTTCTTT. Residues: CASGNRVGAFF.

This clone appeared a single time. The V and J genes are TRBV29-1 and TRBJ2-5; 13 nucleotides line up with TRBD2. Trimming cost V 7 bases and J 3 bases; bases outside gene matches: 2. The germline gives CDR1 SQVTM, CDR2 ANQGSEA. This CDR3 comprises 13 residues. The CDR3 reads CSETSGREETQYF. CDR3 in DNA: TGCAGCGAAACTAGCGGGAGGGAAGAGACCCAGTACTTC.

The chain couples TRBV30 to TRBJ1-5, with a weak D call TRBD1 (5 bases). The CDR3 totals 14 residues. CDR1 GTSNPN and CDR2 SVGIG come from the germline V gene (reference sequence). Trimming stripped 5 bases from V and 3 bases from J, with 14 bases between. The CDR3 region is CAWSKTGFNQPQHF. CDR3 in DNA: TGTGCCTGGTCAAAAACAGGATTCAATCAGCCCCAGCATTTT.

The chain uses TRBV19 and TRBJ2-5, with 14 nucleotides matching TRBD2. The trim removed 1 base at V and 2 bases at J, leaving 12 bases unmatched. Per germline, CDR1 LNHDA and CDR2 SQIVND (reference sequence). CDR3 length: 20 amino acids. CDR3 amino acids: CASSIALGGGLAGGQETQYF. The CDR3 DNA sequence: TGTGCCAGTAGTATAGCTCTAGGGGGTGGACTAGCGGGAGGTCAAGAGACCCAGTACTTC.

The chain recombines TRBV25-1 with TRBJ2-2, with 9 bases matching TRBD2. The CDR3 is made up of 16 amino acids. Unmatched junction bases numbered 7, after V lost 1 base and J lost 7 bases. From germline, CDR1 is MGHDK and CDR2 SYGVNS. The CDR3 region has the DNA TGTGCCAGCAGTGAATTGCGGCGGGAGGGGTTCGGGGAGCTGTTTTTT. Translating it yields CASSELRREGFGELFF.

The V gene is TRBV6-1, the J gene TRBJ1-5; a weak D match, TRBD1 (5 bases). V was clipped by 6 bases and J by 6 bases, with 12 bases between them. Germline V gives CDR1 MNHNS, CDR2 SASEGT. The CDR3 is 13 amino acids. The CDR3 sequence: CASRDPGGQPQHF. The CDR3 region has the DNA TGTGCCAGCAGGGACCCCGGGGGTCAGCCCCAGCATTTT.

J is TRBJ2-7 and V is TRBV7-6, with 8 bases identical to TRBD1. Germline CDR1 and CDR2: SGHVS and FNYEAQ. The CDR3 loop spans 14 amino acids. V lost 5 bases and J lost 2; bases outside the gene matches: 5. The CDR3 loop reads CASSPGTGPYEQYF. The CDR3 coding sequence is TGTGCCAGCAGCCCAGGGACAGGCCCCTACGAGCAGTACTTC.

This clone was recorded only once. CDR3 bases: TGTGCCAGCAGTGAATGGGGGCTAAGTTATAACTATGGCTACACCTTC. Protein sequence: CASSEWGLSYNYGYTF. The V and J genes are TRBV6-1 and TRBJ1-2, with D possibly being TRBD1 (6 bases). CDR1 MNHNS and CDR2 SASEGT come from the germline V gene. V was cut by 2 bases and J by 1 base, with 14 bases left in between. This CDR3 comprises 16 residues.

The chain couples TRBV7-9 to TRBJ2-1; 10 positions match TRBD2. Germline trimming cut 1 base from V and 6 bases from J; bases unmatched to any gene: 9. Per germline, CDR1 SEHNR and CDR2 FQNEAQ (reference sequence). There are 17 residues in the CDR3. CDR3 sequence reads: CASSLGLSSGSSNEQFF. The DNA for the CDR3 is TGTGCCAGCAGCTTAGGGTTATCTAGCGGGAGTAGCAATGAGCAGTTCTTC.

In nucleotides, the CDR3 is TGTGCCAGCAGCCTAGGCGGCAGCAATCAGCCCCAGCATTTT. Translation gives CASSLGGSNQPQHF. The J gene is TRBJ1-5, the V gene TRBV5-4; D ambiguous. Looked up from germline, CDR1 is SGHNT and CDR2 is YYREEE (reference sequence). The length of the CDR3 is 14 residues. V dropped 4 bases and J dropped 1 base, with 9 bases sitting between them.

The chain carries TRBV30 and TRBJ2-3, with D perhaps TRBD1 (5 bases). The CDR3 is 14 residues long. Trimming pared 4 bases from V and 2 bases from J, leaving 13 bases between. Germline assignment: CDR1 GTSNPN and CDR2 SVGIG (reference sequence). In DNA, the CDR3 is TGTGCCTGGAATCAGGGCGTTAACACAGATACGCAGTATTTT. Translation gives CAWNQGVNTDTQYF. Based on the CDR3 plus reference TRBV30 and TRBJ2-3, the full variable domain is SQTIHQWPATLVQPVGSPLSLECTVEGTSNPNLYWYRQAAGRGLQLLFYSVGIGQISSEVPQNLSASRPQDRQFILSSKKLLLSDSGFYLCAWNQGVNTDTQYFGPGTRLTVL.

The rearrangement joins TRBV5-1 to TRBJ2-5; tentatively, D is TRBD2 (5 bases). With 7 bases removed from V and 2 bases from J, the gap between germline ends came to 6 bases. Germline CDR1 reads SGHRS; CDR2 reads YFSETQ. This CDR3 has 11 amino acids. CDR3 nucleotides: TGCGCCAGCGGGGAGCAAGAGACCCAGTACTTC. Its protein product is CASGEQETQYF.